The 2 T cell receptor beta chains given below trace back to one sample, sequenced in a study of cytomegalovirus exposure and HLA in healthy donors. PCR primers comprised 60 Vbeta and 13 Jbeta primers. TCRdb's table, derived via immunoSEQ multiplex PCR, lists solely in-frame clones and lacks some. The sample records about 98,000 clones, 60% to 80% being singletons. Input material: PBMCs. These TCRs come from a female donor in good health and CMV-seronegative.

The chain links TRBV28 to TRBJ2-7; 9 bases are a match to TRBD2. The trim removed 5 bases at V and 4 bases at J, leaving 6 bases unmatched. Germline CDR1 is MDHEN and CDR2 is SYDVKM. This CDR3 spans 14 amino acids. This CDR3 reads CASSLGLATYEQYF. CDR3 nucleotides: TGTGCCAGCAGTCTGGGACTAGCCACATACGAGCAGTACTTC. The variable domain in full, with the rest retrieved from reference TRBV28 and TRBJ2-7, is DVKVTQSSRYLVKRTGEKVFLECVQDMDHENMFWYRQDPGLGLRLIYFSYDVKMKEKGDIPEGYSVSREKKERFSLILESASTNQTSMYLCASSLGLATYEQYFGPGTRLTVT.

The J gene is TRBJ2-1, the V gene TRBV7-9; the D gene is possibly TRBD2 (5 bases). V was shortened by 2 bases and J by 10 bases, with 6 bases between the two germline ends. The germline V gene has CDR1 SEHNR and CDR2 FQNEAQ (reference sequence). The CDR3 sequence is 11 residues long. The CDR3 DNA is TGTGCCAGCAGCTTAAGGGAGGAGCAGTTCTTC. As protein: CASSLREEQFF.